These T cell receptor beta chains were read from a single sample in a study of T-cell memory formation after mild COVID-19. One entry per CDR3 protein results from TCRdb running MiXCR on the 5' RACE reads. The table records some 450,000 distinct CDR3 sequences, around 20% of them present only once. The sequenced sample consisted of PBMCs or a T cell subset sorted from them (not recorded which). The origin of the receptors is an adult woman who had mild COVID-19 (a few samples of this study predate the infection). Cell type and time point are not known. Each CDR3 is given with its conserved first and last residue. D genes are given only for firm matches. Not all rows give a size; the values are once, few, many and, for expanded clones, a class.

few,TRBD2,TRBJ2-1,TRBV2,TGTGCCAGCAACCCACTAGCGGGAGGTCCCTACAATGAGCAGTTCTTC,CASNPLAGGPYNEQFF
few,-,TRBJ2-7,TRBV27,TGTGCCAGCAGTTTCCAGGGCGGTCGCAACGAGCAGTACTTC,CASSFQGGRNEQYF
-,-,TRBJ2-4,TRBV6-1,TGTGCCAGCAGCTTGCCGGGACCCAACATTCAGTACTTC,CASSLPGPNIQYF
-,-,TRBJ1-5,TRBV6-5,TGTGCCAGCACCTCCAAAGAGGGTCAGCCCCAGCATTTT,CASTSKEGQPQHF
few,TRBD1,TRBJ1-2,TRBV12-3/TRBV12-4,TGTGCCAGCAGTTTATCGTGGACAGGGGATGGCTACACCTTC,CASSLSWTGDGYTF
-,-,TRBJ2-7,TRBV5-4,TGTGCCAGCAGCTTGTCAGAGCGCTACGAGCAGTACTTC,CASSLSERYEQYF
-,TRBD2,TRBJ2-1,TRBV3-1,TGTGCCAGCAGCCGCGCCGGGACTAGCGTACAGGATGAGCAGTTCTTC,CASSRAGTSVQDEQFF
-,TRBD1,TRBJ2-7,TRBV6-2/TRBV6-3,TGTGCCAGCAGTGGGACAGGGGGTTCCTACGAGCAGTACTTC,CASSGTGGSYEQYF
-,TRBD1,TRBJ1-4,TRBV10-3,TGTGCCGCAGGGACAGGGGAATTCTCCGATGAAAAACTGTTTTTT,CAAGTGEFSDEKLFF
few,-,TRBJ1-1,TRBV12-3/TRBV12-4,TGTGCCAGCAGCCCGTCGGTCGGGGTAAACACTGAAGCTTTCTTT,CASSPSVGVNTEAFF
-,-,TRBJ2-1,TRBV7-8,TGTGCCAGCAGCATACTAGATCTAGGGCATGAGCAGTTCTTC,CASSILDLGHEQFF
few,TRBD1,TRBJ2-1,TRBV12-3/TRBV12-4,TGTGCCAGCATCGGGACAGGGGCGTACAATGAGCAGTTCTTC,CASIGTGAYNEQFF
few,-,TRBJ2-1,TRBV5-1,TGCGCCAGCAGCCCCCAGTTGAGCTCCTACAATGAGCAGTTCTTC,CASSPQLSSYNEQFF
-,-,TRBJ1-1,TRBV11-2,TGTGCCAGCAGCCAAGTTTCAGGGGTAACTGAAGCTTTCTTT,CASSQVSGVTEAFF
few,-,TRBJ1-1,TRBV6-2/TRBV6-3,TGTGCCAGCGGGGACCCTCAGAACACTGAAGCTTTCTTT,CASGDPQNTEAFF
few,TRBD1,TRBJ1-1,TRBV7-9,TGTGCCAGCAGCTTAGGGACAGGGACTCACACTGAAGCTTTCTTT,CASSLGTGTHTEAFF
-,-,TRBJ2-1,TRBV5-1,TGCGCCAGCAGCTCGCACAGATACAATGAGCAGTTCTTC,CASSSHRYNEQFF
-,-,TRBJ1-4,TRBV4-3,TGCGCCAGCAGCCAAGATCTAGTCACAACTAATGAAAAACTGTTTTTT,CASSQDLVTTNEKLFF
-,-,TRBJ2-7,TRBV7-2,TGTGCCAGCAGCTTTTTTGTGGGGCCAACCTACGAGCAGTACTTC,CASSFFVGPTYEQYF
few,-,TRBJ2-3,TRBV5-1,TGCGCCAGCAGCTTGGGGGCAGGGAATGGGGATACGCAGTATTTT,CASSLGAGNGDTQYF
few,-,TRBJ1-4,TRBV5-5,TGTGCCAGCAGCTTAGCAGGGGCTCCTAATGAAAAACTGTTTTTT,CASSLAGAPNEKLFF
few,TRBD1,TRBJ2-5,TRBV4-3,TGCGCCAGCAGCCAAGATCGGGACAGGGGCCCAAACTTC,CASSQDRDRGPNF
few,TRBD1,TRBJ2-3,TRBV27,TGTGCCAGCCGGACAGGGGGCGGGGGAGATACGCAGTATTTT,CASRTGGGGDTQYF